This entry lists 22 T cell receptor beta chains sequenced from one sample in a study of OX40 agonist ivuxolimab in advanced cancers. Produced via immunoSEQ multiplex PCR; TCRdb's table is partial and in-frame only. Among under 80,000 clones listed, about nine tenths were seen once. The sample in question was CD4+ or CD8+ T cells sorted from blood, obtained in a trial of the OX40 agonist ivuxolimab. Receptor source: an adult with an advanced solid tumor such as melanoma, head and neck, liver or kidney cancer.

This clone was observed a few times. This chain uses TRBV18 with TRBJ1-3; 8 bases fit TRBD1. After removal of 5 bases from V and 0 bases from J, the junction contained 6 bases not matched to a gene. The CDR3 extends over 16 amino acids. Germline V lookup: CDR1 KGHSH, CDR2 LQKENI. DNA for the CDR3: TGTGCCAGCTCAACCGACAGGGGATTCTCTGGAAACACCATATATTTT. Translated, it gives CASSTDRGFSGNTIYF.

This chain joins TRBV9 and TRBJ2-2; D is unresolved. The germline V gene has CDR1 SGDLS and CDR2 YYNGEE. The CDR3 runs to 15 residues. V gave up 0 bases and J gave up 1 base, with 7 bases separating them. CDR3 DNA: TGTGCCAGCAGCGTAGGTCAGCTGAACACCGGGGAGCTGTTTTTT. It is translated as CASSVGQLNTGELFF.

The chain recombines TRBV30 with TRBJ2-2; D perhaps matches TRBD2 (6 bases). The CDR3 has 14 amino acids. Germline loops: CDR1 GTSNPN, CDR2 SVGIG (reference sequence). The V and J ends lost 1 base and 6 bases respectively, with 12 bases between them. The CDR3 DNA is TGTGCCTGGAGTGGCGGGGAATGGGCCGGGGAGCTGTTTTTT. This translates into CAWSGGEWAGELFF.

The V gene is TRBV7-8, the J gene TRBJ2-1, with 8 bases that match TRBD2. Germline V gives CDR1 SGHVS, CDR2 FQNEAQ. With V trimmed by 2 bases and J by 1 base, 1 base remained unmatched. The CDR3 extends over 15 amino acids. CDR3 region: CASSLSGGSYNEQFF. The CDR3 DNA is TGTGCCAGCAGCTTATCGGGAGGGTCCTACAATGAGCAGTTCTTC.

This chain links TRBV4-2 with TRBJ2-7; TRBD2 is a possible D gene (5 bases). Germline CDR1 LGHNA, CDR2 YNFKEQ. This CDR3 has 12 residues. Trimming removed 2 bases from V and 7 bases from J, with 9 bases in between. CDR3 nucleotides: TGTGCCAGCAGCCAAACGACGGGGGAGCAGTACTTC. Translation gives CASSQTTGEQYF.

The V call is TRBV2, the J call TRBJ2-2; 9 bases align to TRBD2. Germline V lookup: CDR1 SNHLY, CDR2 FYNNEI. CDR3 length: 14 residues. V was clipped by 8 bases and J by 5 bases; unmatched bases: 6. The CDR3 bases are TGTGCCAGCTGCGGGAGGGCCGAAACCGGGGAGCTGTTTTTT. Residues: CASCGRAETGELFF.

The chain carries TRBV28 and TRBJ1-1; a possible D gene is TRBD1 (5 bases). There are 15 residues in the CDR3. Between the trimmed V and J ends, which lost 4 bases and 1 base, there was a span of 13 bases. From germline, CDR1 is MDHEN and CDR2 SYDVKM. CDR3 residues: CASSWHGGSNTEAFF. In DNA form, the CDR3 reads TGTGCCAGCAGTTGGCATGGGGGGTCGAACACTGAAGCTTTCTTT.

This rearrangement joins TRBV6-5 to TRBJ2-2; either TRBD1 or TRBD2 may fit D (5 bases each). CDR3 length: 15 residues. Germline CDR1 MNHEY, CDR2 SVGAGI. V lost 6 bases, J lost 1 base, and 12 bases lay in between. The CDR3 nucleotides read TGTGCCAGCAGACTAGGACACATGAACACCGGGGAGCTGTTTTTT. It is translated as CASRLGHMNTGELFF.

The chain joins TRBV6-1 to TRBJ2-5; a possible D gene is TRBD2 (6 bases). Germline CDR1 reads MNHNS; CDR2 reads SASEGT. The ends were cut back, 4 bases at V and 4 bases at J, with 13 bases in the middle. The length of the CDR3 is 14 residues. The CDR3 loop reads CASSVNRGGETQYF. CDR3 in DNA: TGTGCCAGCAGTGTGAATAGGGGAGGAGAGACCCAGTACTTC.

This rearrangement joins TRBV6-1 to TRBJ2-7; TRBD2 aligns across 12 bases. The tail of the sequence fits TRBJ2-5 better, so the J call may be wrong. Germline CDR1 is MNHNS and CDR2 is SASEGT. The CDR3 length is 16 residues. As DNA, the CDR3 is TGTGCCAGCAGTGAGTCCGGGACTAGCGGGCAAGAGACCCAGTACTTC. Residues: CASSESGTSGQETQYF.

This clone has a single count. V and J are TRBV6-1 and TRBJ1-1; possible D gene TRBD1, 6 bases. V was cut by 11 bases and J by 5 bases, with 18 bases left in between. Germline CDR1 reads MNHNS; CDR2 reads SASEGT. This CDR3 has 13 amino acids. CDR3 nucleotides: TGTGCCGGGTCTGTCTCCAGGGGAACTGAAGCTTTCTTT. Its translation: CAGSVSRGTEAFF.

This clone was recorded only once. The gene calls are TRBV4-2 and TRBJ2-4, with TRBD1 matching over 8 bases. Germline V lookup: CDR1 LGHNA, CDR2 YNFKEQ. The junction had 13 bases not matched to a gene; V was cut back by 0 bases and J by 0 bases. There are 20 residues in the CDR3. Here the CDR3 reads CASSQDQGARSGLAKNIQYF. The CDR3 DNA reads as TGTGCCAGCAGCCAAGACCAGGGGGCGCGGAGCGGCCTAGCCAAAAACATTCAGTACTTC.

V gene TRBV11-3 combines with J gene TRBJ2-2, with 11 bases lining up with TRBD1. The V and J ends lost 4 bases and 2 bases, in that order; junction bases with no gene match: 6. CDR3 size: 17 residues. Germline loops: CDR1 SGHNT, CDR2 YENEEA. CDR3 DNA: TGTGCCAGCAGCTCGGGGACAGGGGGTGGTAACACCGGGGAGCTGTTTTTT. Translated, it gives CASSSGTGGGNTGELFF.

The chain carries TRBV18 and TRBJ2-1; D is tentatively TRBD1 or TRBD2 (5 bases each). The CDR3 is made up of 17 amino acids. V was shortened by 8 bases and J by 0 bases, with 20 bases between the two germline ends. Germline lookup yields CDR1 KGHSH and CDR2 LQKENI. For the CDR3, the DNA is TGTGCCAGCCAAAGGGACGGCTCCTCGAGCTCCTACAATGAGCAGTTCTTC. It is translated as CASQRDGSSSSYNEQFF.

The chain carries TRBV6-5 and TRBJ1-2; tentatively, D is TRBD1 (6 bases). The germline gives CDR1 MNHEY, CDR2 SVGAGI. The CDR3 sequence is 16 residues long. Trimming removed 0 bases at V and 4 bases at J, with 15 bases between. CDR3 in amino acids: CASSYSMTGGGYGYTF. The CDR3 coding sequence is TGTGCCAGCAGTTACTCGATGACCGGAGGGGGCTATGGCTACACCTTC.

The chain uses TRBV11-3 and TRBJ1-3; D unclear. Germline loops: CDR1 SGHNT, CDR2 YENEEA. CDR3 length: 12 amino acids. V shed 5 bases and J shed 3 bases, with 5 bases lying between them. The CDR3 spells CASSPGGNTIYF. In nucleotides, the CDR3 is TGTGCCAGCAGCCCTGGTGGAAACACCATATATTTT.

DNA of the CDR3: TGCGCCAGCAGCTCCGACAGCGGCTCTGGAAACACCATATATTTT. Protein product: CASSSDSGSGNTIYF. The genes are TRBV5-1 and TRBJ1-3; possible D gene TRBD1, 5 bases. Germline values: CDR1 SGHRS, CDR2 YFSETQ. V was cut by 3 bases and J by 0 bases, with 10 bases left in between. This CDR3 has 15 amino acids. Full variable domain (missing parts from reference TRBV5-1 and TRBJ1-3): KAGVTQTPRYLIKTRGQQVTLSCSPISGHRSVSWYQQTPGQGLQFLFEYFSETQRNKGNFPGRFSGRQFSNSRSEMNVSTLELGDSALYLCASSSDSGSGNTIYFGEGSWLTVV.

J is TRBJ2-5 and V is TRBV11-2; the D is unclear. The CDR3 is made up of 14 amino acids. Looked up from germline, CDR1 is SGHAT and CDR2 is FQNNGV. V lost 4 bases, J lost 0 bases, and 9 bases lay in between. The CDR3 nucleotides are TGTGCCAGCAGCTCTAAACAACACCAAGAGACCCAGTACTTC. Amino acid sequence: CASSSKQHQETQYF.

The V call is TRBV5-6, the J call TRBJ2-5, with TRBD1 matching 7 bases. In germline, CDR1 is SGHDT, CDR2 YYEEEE. Trimming removed 2 bases from V and 2 bases from J; junction bases left unmatched: 3. The CDR3 has 14 amino acids. CDR3 in DNA: TGTGCCAGCAGCTTACCGACAGGGCAAGAGACCCAGTACTTC. This translates into CASSLPTGQETQYF.

The genes are TRBV5-1 and TRBJ2-5; 8 bases are shared with TRBD2. The CDR3 loop spans 16 amino acids. V dropped 0 bases and J dropped 1; count of bases not matched to a gene: 5. Germline CDR1 is SGHRS and CDR2 is YFSETQ. CDR3 bases: TGCGCCAGCAGCTTGGGAAGCGGGAGTTTCCAAGAGACCCAGTACTTC. Residues: CASSLGSGSFQETQYF.

This chain joins TRBV6-6 and TRBJ2-1; the D is unclear. The CDR3 runs to 14 residues. The germline V and J ends were trimmed by 5 bases and 8 bases, with 16 bases remaining between them. Germline-derived CDR1 and CDR2 are MNHNY and SVGAGI (reference sequence). CDR3 sequence (DNA): TGTGCCAGCAGTACTCCGCTCGTGGGTCATGAGCAGTTCTTC. Protein sequence: CASSTPLVGHEQFF.

This chain uses TRBV6-5 with TRBJ1-2; 8 bases are a match to TRBD1. V trimming: 3 bases; J trimming: 7 bases; junction bases outside the gene matches: 7. Germline V gene data show CDR1 as MNHEY and CDR2 as SVGAGI. The CDR3 extends over 14 amino acids. The CDR3 loop reads CASSYGQGVFGYTF. The CDR3 DNA reads TGTGCCAGCAGTTATGGACAGGGTGTCTTTGGCTACACCTTC.